The 6 T cell receptor beta chains presented below share a single source sample, sequenced in a study of metastatic and nonmetastatic thyroid tumors (TCRdb year 2020). Libraries were built with PCR. The instrument given in TCRdb is Illumina HiSeq 4000. TCRdb ran its own pipeline on the public reads, namely fastp trimming at Q25 and MiXCR clone calling, and kept in-frame beta chains. For this sample there are 30,000 to 40,000 clones; around 32% appear just once. 7.8% of the sample is held by the ten biggest clonotypes. None of the patients had been given any treatment before thyroid surgery. The sequencing input was blood. The receptors derive from a female donor with papillary thyroid cancer or a benign thyroid nodule (not recorded which). Some clones in this sample may be carry-over from other donors' samples.

This clone was detected only a few times. The chain couples TRBV6-1 to TRBJ2-1; 9 bases match TRBD2. This CDR3 is 15 amino acids long. With 4 bases clipped from V and 13 bases from J, the junction kept 14 bases outside the gene matches. CDR1 MNHNS and CDR2 SASEGT come from the germline V gene. The CDR3 sequence: CASSASSGDLVYQFF. Here the CDR3 DNA reads TGTGCCAGCAGTGCCTCTAGCGGGGACCTGGTTTATCAGTTCTTC.

The DNA of the CDR3 is TGTGCCAGCAGTGCCGGGTCCTACTCCTACAATGAGCAGTTCTTC. Translated, it gives CASSAGSYSYNEQFF. The chain links TRBV27 to TRBJ2-1; unclear D gene. Trimming left V 5 bases short and J 0 bases short, with 11 bases between. CDR3 length: 15 amino acids. Germline lookup yields CDR1 MNHEY and CDR2 SMNVEV (reference sequence).

This clone was seen at least ten times. The chain has TRBV5-1 and TRBJ1-3; D is possibly TRBD1 (5 bases). Germline V gene sequence: CDR1 SGHRS, CDR2 YFSETQ. V lost 0 bases to trimming and J lost 6 bases, with 13 bases between them. The CDR3 is 15 amino acids. CDR3 sequence: CASSLESGRENTIYF. The CDR3 DNA is TGCGCCAGCAGCTTGGAGTCAGGGAGGGAAAACACCATATATTTT. The variable domain in full, completed from reference TRBV5-1 and TRBJ1-3, reads KAGVTQTPRYLIKTRGQQVTLSCSPISGHRSVSWYQQTPGQGLQFLFEYFSETQRNKGNFPGRFSGRQFSNSRSEMNVSTLELGDSALYLCASSLESGRENTIYFGEGSWLTVV.

This clone was seen ten or more times. The chain joins TRBV5-6 to TRBJ1-2; D gene uncertain. This CDR3 is 14 amino acids long. Germline lookup yields CDR1 SGHDT and CDR2 YYEEEE. Between the trimmed V and J ends, which lost 6 bases and 8 bases, there was a span of 20 bases. CDR3 amino acids: CASIPNSPAAGYTF. CDR3 coding DNA: TGTGCCAGCATCCCAAATTCCCCGGCGGCCGGCTACACCTTC.

This clone was counted many times. The J gene is TRBJ1-1, the V gene TRBV30; no reliable D call. Germline V gives CDR1 GTSNPN, CDR2 SVGIG (reference sequence). The CDR3 is 13 amino acids. The V end lost 0 bases, the J end lost 8 bases, and 13 bases lay between the germline ends. The CDR3: CAWSVQESTEAFF. CDR3 nucleotide sequence: TGTGCCTGGAGTGTACAAGAATCAACCGAAGCTTTCTTT.

The chain is built from TRBV20-1 and TRBJ1-2; no definite D call. The CDR3 extends over 13 amino acids. The germline V gene encodes CDR1 DFQATT and CDR2 SNEGSKA (reference sequence). V lost 4 bases and J lost 8, with 17 bases in between. This CDR3 reads CSATHLGGRGYTF. CDR3 nucleotide sequence: TGCAGTGCTACTCACCTTGGAGGACGGGGCTACACCTTC.